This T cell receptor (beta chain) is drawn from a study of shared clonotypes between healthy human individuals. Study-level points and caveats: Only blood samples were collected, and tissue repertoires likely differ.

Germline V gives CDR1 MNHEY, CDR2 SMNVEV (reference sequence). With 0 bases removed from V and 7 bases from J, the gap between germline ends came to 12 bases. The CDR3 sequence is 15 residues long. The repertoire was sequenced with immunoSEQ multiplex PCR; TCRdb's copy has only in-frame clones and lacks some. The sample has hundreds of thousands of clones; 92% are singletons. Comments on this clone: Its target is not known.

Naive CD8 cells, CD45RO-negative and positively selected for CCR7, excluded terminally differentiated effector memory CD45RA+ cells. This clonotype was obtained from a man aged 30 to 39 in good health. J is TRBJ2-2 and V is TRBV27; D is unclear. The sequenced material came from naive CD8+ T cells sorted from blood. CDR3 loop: CASSLSLGFGGELFF. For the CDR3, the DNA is TGTGCCAGCAGTTTATCGTTGGGGTTCGGCGGGGAGCTGTTTTTT.